This TCR beta chain was captured in a study of blood T cell repertoires in COVID-19. Measured with immunoSEQ multiplex PCR; TCRdb has only the in-frame clones, and not every one. Of roughly 100,000 clones listed, about 86% are singletons. The CDR3 runs to 18 residues. Germline lookup yields CDR1 SGDLS and CDR2 YYNGEE. Trimming removed 0 bases at V and 4 bases at J, with 19 bases between. This receptor was identified in a woman aged 70-85 years with acute or convalescent COVID-19. The chain links TRBV9 to TRBJ2-2; TRBD2 might be the D (6 bases). Sequencing input: peripheral blood. CDR3 sequence: CASSVAPGGAPFTGELFF. CDR3 nucleotide sequence: TGTGCCAGCAGCGTAGCTCCCGGGGGTGCCCCTTTCACCGGGGAGCTGTTTTTT.